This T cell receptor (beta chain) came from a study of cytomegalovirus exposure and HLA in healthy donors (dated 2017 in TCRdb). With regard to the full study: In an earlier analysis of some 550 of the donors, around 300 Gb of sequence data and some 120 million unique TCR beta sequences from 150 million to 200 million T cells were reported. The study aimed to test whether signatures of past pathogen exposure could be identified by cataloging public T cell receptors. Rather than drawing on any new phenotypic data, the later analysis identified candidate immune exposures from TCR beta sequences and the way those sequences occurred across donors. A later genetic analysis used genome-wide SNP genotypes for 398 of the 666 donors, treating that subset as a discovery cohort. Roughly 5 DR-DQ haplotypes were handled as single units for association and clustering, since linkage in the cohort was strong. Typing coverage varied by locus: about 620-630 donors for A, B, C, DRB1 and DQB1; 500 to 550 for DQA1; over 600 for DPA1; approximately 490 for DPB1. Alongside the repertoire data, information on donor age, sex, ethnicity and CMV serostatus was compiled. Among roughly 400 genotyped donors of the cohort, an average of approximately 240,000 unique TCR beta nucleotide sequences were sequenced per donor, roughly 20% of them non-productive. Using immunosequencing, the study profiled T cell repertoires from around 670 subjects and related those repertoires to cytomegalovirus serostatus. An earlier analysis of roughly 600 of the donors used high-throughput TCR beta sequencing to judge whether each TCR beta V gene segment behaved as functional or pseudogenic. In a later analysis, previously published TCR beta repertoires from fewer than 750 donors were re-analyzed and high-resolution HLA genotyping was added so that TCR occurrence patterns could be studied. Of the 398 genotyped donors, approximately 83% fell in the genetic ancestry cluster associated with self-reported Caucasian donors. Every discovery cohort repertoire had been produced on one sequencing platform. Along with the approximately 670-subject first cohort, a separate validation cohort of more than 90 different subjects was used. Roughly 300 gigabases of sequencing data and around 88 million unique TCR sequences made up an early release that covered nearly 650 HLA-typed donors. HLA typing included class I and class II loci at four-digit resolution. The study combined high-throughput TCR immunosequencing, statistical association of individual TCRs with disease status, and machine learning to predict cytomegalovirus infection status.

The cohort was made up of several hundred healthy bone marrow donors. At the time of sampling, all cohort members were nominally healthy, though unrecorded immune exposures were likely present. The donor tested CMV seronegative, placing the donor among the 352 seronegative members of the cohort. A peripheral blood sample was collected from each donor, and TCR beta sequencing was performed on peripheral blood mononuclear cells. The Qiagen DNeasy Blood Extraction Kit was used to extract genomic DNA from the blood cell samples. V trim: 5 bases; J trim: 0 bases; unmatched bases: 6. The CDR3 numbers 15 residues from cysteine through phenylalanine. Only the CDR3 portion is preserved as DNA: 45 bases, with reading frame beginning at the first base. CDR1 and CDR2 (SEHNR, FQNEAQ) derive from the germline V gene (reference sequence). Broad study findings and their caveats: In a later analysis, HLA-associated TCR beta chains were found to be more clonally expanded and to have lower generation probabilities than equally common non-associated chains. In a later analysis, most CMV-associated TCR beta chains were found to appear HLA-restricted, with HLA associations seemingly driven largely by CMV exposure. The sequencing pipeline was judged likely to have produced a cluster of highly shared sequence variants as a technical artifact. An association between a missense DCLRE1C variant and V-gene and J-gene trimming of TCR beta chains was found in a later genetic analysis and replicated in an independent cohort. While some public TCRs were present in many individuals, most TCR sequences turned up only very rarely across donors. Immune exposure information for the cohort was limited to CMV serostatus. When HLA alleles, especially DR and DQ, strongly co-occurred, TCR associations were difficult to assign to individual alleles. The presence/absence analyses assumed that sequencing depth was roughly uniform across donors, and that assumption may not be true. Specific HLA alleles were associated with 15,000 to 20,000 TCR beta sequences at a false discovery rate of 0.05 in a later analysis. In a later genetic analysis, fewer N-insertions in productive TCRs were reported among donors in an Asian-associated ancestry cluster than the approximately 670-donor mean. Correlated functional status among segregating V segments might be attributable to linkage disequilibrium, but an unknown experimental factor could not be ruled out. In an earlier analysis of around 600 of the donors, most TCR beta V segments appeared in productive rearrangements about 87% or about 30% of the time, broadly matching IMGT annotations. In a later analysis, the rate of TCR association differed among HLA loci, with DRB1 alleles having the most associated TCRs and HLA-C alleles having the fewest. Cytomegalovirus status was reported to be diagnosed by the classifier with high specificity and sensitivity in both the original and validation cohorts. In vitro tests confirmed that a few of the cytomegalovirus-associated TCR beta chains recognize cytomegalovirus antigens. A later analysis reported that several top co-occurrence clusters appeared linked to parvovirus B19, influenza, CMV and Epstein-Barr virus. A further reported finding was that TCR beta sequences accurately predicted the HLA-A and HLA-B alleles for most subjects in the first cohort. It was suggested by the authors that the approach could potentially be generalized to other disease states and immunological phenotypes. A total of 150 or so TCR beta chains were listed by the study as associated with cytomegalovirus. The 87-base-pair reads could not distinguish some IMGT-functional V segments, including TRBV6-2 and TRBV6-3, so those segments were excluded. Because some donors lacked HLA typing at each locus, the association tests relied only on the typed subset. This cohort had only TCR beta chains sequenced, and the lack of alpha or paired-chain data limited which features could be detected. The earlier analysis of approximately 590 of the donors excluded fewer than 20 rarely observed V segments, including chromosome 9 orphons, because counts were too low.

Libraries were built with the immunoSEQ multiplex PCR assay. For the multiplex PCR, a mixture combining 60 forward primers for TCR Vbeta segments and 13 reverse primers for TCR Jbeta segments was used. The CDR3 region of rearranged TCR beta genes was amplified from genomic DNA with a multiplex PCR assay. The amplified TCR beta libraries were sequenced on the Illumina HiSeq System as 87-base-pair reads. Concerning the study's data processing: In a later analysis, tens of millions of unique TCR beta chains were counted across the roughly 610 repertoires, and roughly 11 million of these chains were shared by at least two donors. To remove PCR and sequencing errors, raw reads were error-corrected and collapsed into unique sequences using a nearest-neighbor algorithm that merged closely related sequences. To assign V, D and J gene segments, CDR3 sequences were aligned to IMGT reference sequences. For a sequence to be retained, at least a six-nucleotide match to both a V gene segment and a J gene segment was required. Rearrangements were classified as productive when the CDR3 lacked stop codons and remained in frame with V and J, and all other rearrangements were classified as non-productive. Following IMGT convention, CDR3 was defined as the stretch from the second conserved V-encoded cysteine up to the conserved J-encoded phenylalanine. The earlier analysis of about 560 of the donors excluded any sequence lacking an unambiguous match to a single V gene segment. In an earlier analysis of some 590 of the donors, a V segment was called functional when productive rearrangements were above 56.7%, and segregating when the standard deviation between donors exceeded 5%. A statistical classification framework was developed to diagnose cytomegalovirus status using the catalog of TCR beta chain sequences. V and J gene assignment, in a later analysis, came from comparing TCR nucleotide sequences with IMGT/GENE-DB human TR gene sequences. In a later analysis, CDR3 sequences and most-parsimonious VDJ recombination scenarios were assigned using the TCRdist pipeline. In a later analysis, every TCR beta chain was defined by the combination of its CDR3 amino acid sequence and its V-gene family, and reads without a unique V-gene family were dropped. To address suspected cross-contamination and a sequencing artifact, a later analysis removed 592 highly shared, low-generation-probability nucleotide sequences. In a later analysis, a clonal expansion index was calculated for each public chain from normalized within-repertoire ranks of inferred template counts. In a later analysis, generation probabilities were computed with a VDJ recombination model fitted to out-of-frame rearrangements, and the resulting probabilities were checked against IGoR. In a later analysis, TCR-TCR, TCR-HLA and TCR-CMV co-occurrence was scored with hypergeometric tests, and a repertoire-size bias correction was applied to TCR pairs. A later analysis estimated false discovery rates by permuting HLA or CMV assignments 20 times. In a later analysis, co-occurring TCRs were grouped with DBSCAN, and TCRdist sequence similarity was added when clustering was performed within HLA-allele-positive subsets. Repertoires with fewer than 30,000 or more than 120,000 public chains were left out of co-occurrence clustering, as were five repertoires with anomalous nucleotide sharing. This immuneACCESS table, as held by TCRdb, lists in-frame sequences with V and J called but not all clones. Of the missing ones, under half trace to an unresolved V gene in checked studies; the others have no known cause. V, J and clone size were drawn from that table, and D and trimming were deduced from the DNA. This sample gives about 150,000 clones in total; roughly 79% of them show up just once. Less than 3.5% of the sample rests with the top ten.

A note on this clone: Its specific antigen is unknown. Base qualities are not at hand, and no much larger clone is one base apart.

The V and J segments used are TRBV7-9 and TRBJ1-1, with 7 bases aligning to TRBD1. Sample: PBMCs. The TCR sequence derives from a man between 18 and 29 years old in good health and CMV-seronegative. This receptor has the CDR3 CASSPRQGLNTEAFF. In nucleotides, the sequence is TGTGCCAGCAGCCCCAGACAGGGTCTGAACACTGAAGCTTTCTTT.